This T cell receptor beta chain was found in a study of blood T cell repertoires in COVID-19. About the research overall: PBMCs, B-cell-depleted T cells, or T cells were the source of the cDNA or gDNA that made up the material.

How the authors handled the data: Using reference gene primer amplification, nucleated cell counts were estimated. Using immunoSEQ multiplex PCR, the repertoire was profiled, and TCRdb retains in-frame clones only, with some absent. V, J and clone size are taken as reported in that table, and D and trimming were inferred from the DNA itself. The sample consists of approximately 190,000 clones, around 77% of them appearing once. CDR1 is KGHDR, CDR2 SFDVKD, per germline. The CDR3 is 10 amino acids. The junction had 3 bases not matched to a gene; V was cut back by 12 bases and J by 7 bases. The sample consisted of peripheral blood. The chain has TRBV24-1 and TRBJ1-2, with 8 positions matching TRBD1. The TCR was taken from a man between 60 and 75 years old with active or convalescent COVID-19. The CDR3 here is CASDRVGYTF. The CDR3, as DNA: TGTGCCTCGGACAGGGTTGGCTACACCTTC.